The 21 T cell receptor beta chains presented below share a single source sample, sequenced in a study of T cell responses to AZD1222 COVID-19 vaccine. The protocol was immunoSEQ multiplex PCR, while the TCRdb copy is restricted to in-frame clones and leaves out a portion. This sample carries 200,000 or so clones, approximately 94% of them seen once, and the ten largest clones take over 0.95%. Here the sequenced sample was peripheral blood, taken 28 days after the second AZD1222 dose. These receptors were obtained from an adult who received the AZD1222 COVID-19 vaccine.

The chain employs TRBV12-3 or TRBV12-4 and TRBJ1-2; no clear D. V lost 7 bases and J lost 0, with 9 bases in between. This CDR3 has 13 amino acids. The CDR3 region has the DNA TGTGCCAGCAAACGGGATTCTAACTATGGCTACACCTTC. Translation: CASKRDSNYGYTF.

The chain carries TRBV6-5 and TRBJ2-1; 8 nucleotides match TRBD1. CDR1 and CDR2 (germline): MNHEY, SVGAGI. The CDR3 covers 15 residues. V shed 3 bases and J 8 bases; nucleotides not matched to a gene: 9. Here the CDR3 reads CASSYGQGAGYEQFF. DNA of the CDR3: TGTGCCAGCAGTTATGGACAGGGAGCAGGATATGAGCAGTTCTTC.

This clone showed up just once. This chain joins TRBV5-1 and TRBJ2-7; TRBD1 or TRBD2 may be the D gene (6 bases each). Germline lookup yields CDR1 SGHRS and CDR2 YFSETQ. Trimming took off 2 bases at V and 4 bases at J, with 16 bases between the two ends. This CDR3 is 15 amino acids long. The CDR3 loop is CASSLATGTLYEQYF. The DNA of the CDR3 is TGCGCCAGCAGCTTAGCAACAGGGACTTTGTACGAGCAGTACTTC.

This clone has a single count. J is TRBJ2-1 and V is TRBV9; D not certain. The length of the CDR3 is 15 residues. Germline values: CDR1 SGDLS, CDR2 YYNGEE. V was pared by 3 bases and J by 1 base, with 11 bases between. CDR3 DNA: TGTGCCAGCAGCGAGACCCGAGCTTCCTACAATGAGCAGTTCTTC. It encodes CASSETRASYNEQFF.

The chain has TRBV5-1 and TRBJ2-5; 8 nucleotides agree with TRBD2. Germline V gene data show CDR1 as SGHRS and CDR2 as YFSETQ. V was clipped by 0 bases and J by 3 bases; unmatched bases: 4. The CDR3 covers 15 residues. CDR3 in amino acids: CASSLVGTREETQYF. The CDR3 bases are TGCGCCAGCAGCTTGGTCGGGACTAGAGAAGAGACCCAGTACTTC.

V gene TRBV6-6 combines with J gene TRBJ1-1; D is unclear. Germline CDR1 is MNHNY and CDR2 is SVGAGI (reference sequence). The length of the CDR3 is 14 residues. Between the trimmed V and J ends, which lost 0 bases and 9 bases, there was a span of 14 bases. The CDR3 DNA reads TGTGCCAGCAGTTACTCAACTGGATATCGTCAAGCTTTCTTT. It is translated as CASSYSTGYRQAFF.

CDR3 region: CASSQNGGRAEKLFF. CDR3 bases: TGTGCCAGCAGCCAAAACGGGGGGCGAGCTGAAAAACTGTTTTTT. The chain employs TRBV14 and TRBJ1-4, with a weak D call TRBD1 (6 bases). CDR1 and CDR2 (germline): SGHDN, FVKESK. V was cut by 2 bases and J by 7 bases, with 14 bases left in between. This CDR3 is 15 amino acids long.

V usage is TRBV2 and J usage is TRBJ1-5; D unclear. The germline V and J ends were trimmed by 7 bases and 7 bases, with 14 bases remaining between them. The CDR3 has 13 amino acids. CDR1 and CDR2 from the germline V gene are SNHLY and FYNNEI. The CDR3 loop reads CASTPEGYQPQHF. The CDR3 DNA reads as TGTGCCAGCACCCCTGAAGGTTACCAGCCCCAGCATTTT.

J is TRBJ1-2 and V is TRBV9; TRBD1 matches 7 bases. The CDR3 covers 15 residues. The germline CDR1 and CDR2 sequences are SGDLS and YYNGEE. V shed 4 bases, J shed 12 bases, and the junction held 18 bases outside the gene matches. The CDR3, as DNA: TGTGCCAGCAGCTCGCCCCCGGGACACAGGGGAGGGAACACCTTC. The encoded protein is CASSSPPGHRGGNTF. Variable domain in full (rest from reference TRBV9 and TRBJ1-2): DSGVTQTPKHLITATGQRVTLRCSPRSGDLSVYWYQQSLDQGLQFLIQYYNGEERAKGNILERFSAQQFPDLHSELNLSSLELGDSALYFCASSSPPGHRGGNTFGSGTRLTVV.

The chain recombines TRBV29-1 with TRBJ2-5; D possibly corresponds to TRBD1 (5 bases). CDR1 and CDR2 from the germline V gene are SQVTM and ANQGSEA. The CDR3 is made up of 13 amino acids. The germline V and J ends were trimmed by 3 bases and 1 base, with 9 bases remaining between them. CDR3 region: CSVDTGPQETQYF. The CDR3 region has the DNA TGCAGCGTTGACACAGGCCCCCAAGAGACCCAGTACTTC.

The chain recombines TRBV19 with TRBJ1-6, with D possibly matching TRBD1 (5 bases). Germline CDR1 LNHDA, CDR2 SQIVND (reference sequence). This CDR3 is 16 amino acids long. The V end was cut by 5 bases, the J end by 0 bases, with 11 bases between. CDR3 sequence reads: CASSLGVSSYNSPLHF. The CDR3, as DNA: TGTGCCAGTAGTTTGGGGGTTAGCTCCTATAATTCACCCCTCCACTTT.

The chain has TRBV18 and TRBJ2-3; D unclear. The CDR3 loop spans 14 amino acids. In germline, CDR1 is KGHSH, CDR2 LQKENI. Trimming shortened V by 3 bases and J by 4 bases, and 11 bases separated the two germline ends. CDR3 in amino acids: CASSPSGGADTQYF. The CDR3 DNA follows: TGTGCCAGCTCACCGTCTGGCGGCGCAGATACGCAGTATTTT.

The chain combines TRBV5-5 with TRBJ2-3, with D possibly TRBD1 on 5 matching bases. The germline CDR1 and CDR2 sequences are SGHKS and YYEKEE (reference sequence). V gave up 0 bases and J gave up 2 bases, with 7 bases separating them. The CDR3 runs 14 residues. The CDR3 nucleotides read TGTGCCAGCAGCTTGGACAGGCCCACAGATACGCAGTATTTT. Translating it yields CASSLDRPTDTQYF.

CDR3 loop: CASSPGTGSTDTQYF. In DNA form, the CDR3 reads TGTGCCAGCTCACCAGGGACAGGGAGCACAGATACGCAGTATTTT. The V gene is TRBV18, the J gene TRBJ2-3; 9 bases map to TRBD1. CDR1 KGHSH and CDR2 LQKENI come from the germline V gene. Germline trimming cut 2 bases from V and 0 bases from J; bases unmatched to any gene: 0. The CDR3 is made up of 15 amino acids.

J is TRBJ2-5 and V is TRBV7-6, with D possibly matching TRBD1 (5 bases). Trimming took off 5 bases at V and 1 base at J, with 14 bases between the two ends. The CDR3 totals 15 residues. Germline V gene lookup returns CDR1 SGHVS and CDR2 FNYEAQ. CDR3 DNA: TGTGCCAGCAGCCGAGGCCCAGGGCGCCAAGAGACCCAGTACTTC. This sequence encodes CASSRGPGRQETQYF.

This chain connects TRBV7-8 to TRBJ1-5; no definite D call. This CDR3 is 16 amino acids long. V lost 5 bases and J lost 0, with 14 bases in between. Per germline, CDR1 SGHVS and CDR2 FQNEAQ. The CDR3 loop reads CASSTRQRDSNQPQHF. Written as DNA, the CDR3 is TGTGCCAGCAGCACCCGCCAGCGGGATAGCAATCAGCCCCAGCATTTT.

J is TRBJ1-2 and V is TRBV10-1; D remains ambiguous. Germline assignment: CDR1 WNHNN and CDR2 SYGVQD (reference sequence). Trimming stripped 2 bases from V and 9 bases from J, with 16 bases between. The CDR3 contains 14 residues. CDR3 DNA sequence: TGCGCCAGCAGTGAGGAGCCAGGACGTGGGCGCTACACCTTC. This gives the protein CASSEEPGRGRYTF.

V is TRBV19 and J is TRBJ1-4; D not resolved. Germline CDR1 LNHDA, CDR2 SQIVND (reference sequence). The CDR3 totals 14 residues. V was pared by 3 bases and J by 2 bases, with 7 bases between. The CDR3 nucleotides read TGTGCCAGTAGTATTCGTCGGACTAATGAAAAACTGTTTTTT. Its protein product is CASSIRRTNEKLFF. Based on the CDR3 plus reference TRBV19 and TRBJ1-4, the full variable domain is DGGITQSPKYLFRKEGQNVTLSCEQNLNHDAMYWYRQDPGQGLRLIYYSQIVNDFQKGDIAEGYSVSREKKESFPLTVTSAQKNPTAFYLCASSIRRTNEKLFFGSGTQLSVL.

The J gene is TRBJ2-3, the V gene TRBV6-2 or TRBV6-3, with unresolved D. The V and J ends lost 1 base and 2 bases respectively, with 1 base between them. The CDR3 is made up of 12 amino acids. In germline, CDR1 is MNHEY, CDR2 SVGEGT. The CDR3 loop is CASSYFTDTQYF. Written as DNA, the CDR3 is TGTGCCAGCAGTTACTTCACAGATACGCAGTATTTT.

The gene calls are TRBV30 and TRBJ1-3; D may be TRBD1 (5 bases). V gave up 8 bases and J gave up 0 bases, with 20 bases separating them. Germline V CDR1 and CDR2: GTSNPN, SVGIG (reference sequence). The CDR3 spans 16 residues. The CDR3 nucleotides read TGTGCCCTGGGGCAAGGGGCAGGTTCCTCTGGAAACACCATATATTTT. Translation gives CALGQGAGSSGNTIYF. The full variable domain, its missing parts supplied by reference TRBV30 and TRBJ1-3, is SQTIHQWPATLVQPVGSPLSLECTVEGTSNPNLYWYRQAAGRGLQLLFYSVGIGQISSEVPQNLSASRPQDRQFILSSKKLLLSDSGFYLCALGQGAGSSGNTIYFGEGSWLTVV.

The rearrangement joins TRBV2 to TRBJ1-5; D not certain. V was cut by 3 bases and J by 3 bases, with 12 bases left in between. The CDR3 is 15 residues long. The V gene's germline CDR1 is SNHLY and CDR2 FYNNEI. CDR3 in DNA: TGTGCCAGCAGTGATTTCGCCACCGCCAATCAGCCCCAGCATTTT. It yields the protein CASSDFATANQPQHF.